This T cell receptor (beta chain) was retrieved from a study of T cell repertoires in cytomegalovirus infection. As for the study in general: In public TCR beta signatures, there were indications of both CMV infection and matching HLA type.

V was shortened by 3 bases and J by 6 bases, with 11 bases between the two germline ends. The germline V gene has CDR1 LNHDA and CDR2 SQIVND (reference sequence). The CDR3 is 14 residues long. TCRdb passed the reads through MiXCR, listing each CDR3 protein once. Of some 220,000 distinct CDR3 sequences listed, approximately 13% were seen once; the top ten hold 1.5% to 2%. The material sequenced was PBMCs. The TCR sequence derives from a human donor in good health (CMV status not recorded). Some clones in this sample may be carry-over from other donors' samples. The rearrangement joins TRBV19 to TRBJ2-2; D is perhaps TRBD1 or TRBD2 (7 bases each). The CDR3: CASSIRGGPGELFF. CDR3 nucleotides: TGTGCCAGTAGTATCAGGGGGGGCCCCGGGGAGCTGTTTTTT.